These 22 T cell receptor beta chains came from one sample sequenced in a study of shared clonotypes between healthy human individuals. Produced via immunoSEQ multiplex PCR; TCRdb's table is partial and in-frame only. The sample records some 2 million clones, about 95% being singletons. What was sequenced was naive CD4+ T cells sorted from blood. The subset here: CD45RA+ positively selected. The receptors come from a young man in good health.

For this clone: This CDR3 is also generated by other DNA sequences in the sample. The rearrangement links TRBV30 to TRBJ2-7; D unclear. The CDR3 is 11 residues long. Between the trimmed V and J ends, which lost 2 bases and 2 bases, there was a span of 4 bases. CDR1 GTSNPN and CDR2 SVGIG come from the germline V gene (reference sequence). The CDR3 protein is CAWSSPYEQYF. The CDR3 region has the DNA TGTGCCTGGAGTTCACCCTACGAGCAGTACTTC.

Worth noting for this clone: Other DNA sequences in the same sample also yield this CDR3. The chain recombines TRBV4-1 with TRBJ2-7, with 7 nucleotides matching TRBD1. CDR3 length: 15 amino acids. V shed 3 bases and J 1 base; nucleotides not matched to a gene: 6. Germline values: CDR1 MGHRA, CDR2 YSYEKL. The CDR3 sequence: CASSQPGTASYEQYF. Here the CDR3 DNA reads TGCGCCAGCAGCCAGCCCGGGACAGCTTCCTACGAGCAGTACTTC.

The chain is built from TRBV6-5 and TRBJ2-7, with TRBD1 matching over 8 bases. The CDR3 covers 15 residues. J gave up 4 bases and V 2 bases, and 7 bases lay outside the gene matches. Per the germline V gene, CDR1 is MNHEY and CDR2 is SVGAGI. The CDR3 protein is CASSYQGQVKYEQYF. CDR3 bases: TGTGCCAGCAGTTACCAGGGACAGGTAAAGTACGAGCAGTACTTC.

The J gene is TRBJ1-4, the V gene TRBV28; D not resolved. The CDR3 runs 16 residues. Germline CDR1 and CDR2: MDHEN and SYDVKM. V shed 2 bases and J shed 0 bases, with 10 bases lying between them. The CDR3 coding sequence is TGTGCCAGCAGTTTAAGTTTAACTGCAACTAATGAAAAACTGTTTTTT. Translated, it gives CASSLSLTATNEKLFF.

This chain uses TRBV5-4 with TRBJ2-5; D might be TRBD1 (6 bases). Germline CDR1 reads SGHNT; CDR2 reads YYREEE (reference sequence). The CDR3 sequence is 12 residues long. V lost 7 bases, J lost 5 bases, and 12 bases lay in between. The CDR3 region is CASRIRGETQYF. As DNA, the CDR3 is TGTGCCAGCCGAATAAGGGGGGAGACCCAGTACTTC.

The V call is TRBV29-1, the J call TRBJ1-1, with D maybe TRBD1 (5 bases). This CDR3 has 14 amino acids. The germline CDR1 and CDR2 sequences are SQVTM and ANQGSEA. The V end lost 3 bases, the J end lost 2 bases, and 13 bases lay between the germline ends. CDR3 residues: CSVEGDSLNTEAFF. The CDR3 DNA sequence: TGCAGCGTTGAGGGTGACAGTCTCAACACTGAAGCTTTCTTT. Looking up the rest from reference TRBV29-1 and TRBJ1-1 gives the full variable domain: SAVISQKPSRDICQRGTSLTIQCQVDSQVTMMFWYRQQPGQSLTLIATANQGSEATYESGFVIDKFPISRPNLTFSTLTVSNMSPEDSSIYLCSVEGDSLNTEAFFGQGTRLTVV.

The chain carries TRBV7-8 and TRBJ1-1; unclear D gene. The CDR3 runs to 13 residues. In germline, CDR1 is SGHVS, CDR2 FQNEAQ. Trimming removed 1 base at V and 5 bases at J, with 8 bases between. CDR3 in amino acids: CASSLVEETEAFF. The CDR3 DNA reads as TGTGCCAGCAGCTTAGTCGAGGAGACTGAAGCTTTCTTT.

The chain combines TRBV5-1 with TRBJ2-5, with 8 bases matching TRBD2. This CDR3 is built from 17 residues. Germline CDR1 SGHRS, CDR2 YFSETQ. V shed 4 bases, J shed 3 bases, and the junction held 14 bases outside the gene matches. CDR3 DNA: TGCGCCAGCAGCGCGGGCGACACAACTAGCGGAAAAGAGACCCAGTACTTC. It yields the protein CASSAGDTTSGKETQYF.

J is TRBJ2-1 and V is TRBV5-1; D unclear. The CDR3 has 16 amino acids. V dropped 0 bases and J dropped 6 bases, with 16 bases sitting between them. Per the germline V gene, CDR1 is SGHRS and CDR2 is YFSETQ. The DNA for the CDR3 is TGCGCCAGCAGCTTGGGGTCGGCGAGTCGCTCCAATGAGCAGTTCTTC. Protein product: CASSLGSASRSNEQFF. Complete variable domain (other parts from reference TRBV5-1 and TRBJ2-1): KAGVTQTPRYLIKTRGQQVTLSCSPISGHRSVSWYQQTPGQGLQFLFEYFSETQRNKGNFPGRFSGRQFSNSRSEMNVSTLELGDSALYLCASSLGSASRSNEQFFGPGTRLTVL.

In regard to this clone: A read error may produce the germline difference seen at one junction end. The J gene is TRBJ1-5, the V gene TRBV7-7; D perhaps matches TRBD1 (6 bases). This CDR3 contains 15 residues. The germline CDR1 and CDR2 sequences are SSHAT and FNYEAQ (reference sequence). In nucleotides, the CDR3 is TGTGCTAGCAGCTTAGAACAGGGCCGGGATCAGCCCCAGCATTTT. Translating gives CASSLEQGRDQPQHF.

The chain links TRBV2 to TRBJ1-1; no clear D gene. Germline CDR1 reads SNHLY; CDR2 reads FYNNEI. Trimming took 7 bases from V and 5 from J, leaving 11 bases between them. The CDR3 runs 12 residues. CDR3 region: CASKGDGTEAFF. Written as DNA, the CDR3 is TGTGCCAGCAAAGGCGATGGGACTGAAGCTTTCTTT.

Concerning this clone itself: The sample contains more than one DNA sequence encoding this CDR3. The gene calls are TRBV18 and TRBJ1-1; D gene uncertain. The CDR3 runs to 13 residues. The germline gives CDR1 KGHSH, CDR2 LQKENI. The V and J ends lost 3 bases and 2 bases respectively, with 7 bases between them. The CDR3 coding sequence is TGTGCCAGCTCACCGAAGGGCAACACTGAAGCTTTCTTT. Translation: CASSPKGNTEAFF.

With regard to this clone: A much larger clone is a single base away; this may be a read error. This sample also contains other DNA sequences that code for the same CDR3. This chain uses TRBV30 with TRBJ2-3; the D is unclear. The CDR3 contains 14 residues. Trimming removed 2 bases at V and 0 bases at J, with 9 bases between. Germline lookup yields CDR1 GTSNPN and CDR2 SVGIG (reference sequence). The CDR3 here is CAWSRGASTDTQYF. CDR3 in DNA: TGTGCCTGGAGTCGTGGTGCTAGCACAGATACGCAGTATTTT. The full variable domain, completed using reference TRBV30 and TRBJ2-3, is SQTIHQWPATLVQPVGSPLSLECTVEGTSNPNLYWYRQAAGRGLQLLFYSVGIGQISSEVPQNLSASRPQDRQFILSSKKLLLSDSGFYLCAWSRGASTDTQYFGPGTRLTVL.

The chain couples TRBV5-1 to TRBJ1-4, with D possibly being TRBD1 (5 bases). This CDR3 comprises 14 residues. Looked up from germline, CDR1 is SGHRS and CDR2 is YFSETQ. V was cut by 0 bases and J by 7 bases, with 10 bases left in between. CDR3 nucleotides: TGCGCCAGCAGCTTGGGGGCAGGGCCTGAAAAACTGTTTTTT. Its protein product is CASSLGAGPEKLFF.

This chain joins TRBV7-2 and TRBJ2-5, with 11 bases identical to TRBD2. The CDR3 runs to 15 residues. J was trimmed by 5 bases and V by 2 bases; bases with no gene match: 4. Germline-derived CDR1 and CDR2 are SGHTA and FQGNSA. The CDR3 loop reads CASSLQLAGDETQYF. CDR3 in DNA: TGTGCCAGCAGCTTACAACTAGCGGGGGATGAGACCCAGTACTTC.

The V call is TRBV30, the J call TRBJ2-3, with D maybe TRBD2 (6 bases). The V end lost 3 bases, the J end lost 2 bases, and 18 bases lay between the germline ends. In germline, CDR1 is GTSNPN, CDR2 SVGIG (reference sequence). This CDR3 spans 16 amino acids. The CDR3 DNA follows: TGTGCCTGGAGGATCAGAGGAGCGGGTTTCACAGATACGCAGTATTTT. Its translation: CAWRIRGAGFTDTQYF.

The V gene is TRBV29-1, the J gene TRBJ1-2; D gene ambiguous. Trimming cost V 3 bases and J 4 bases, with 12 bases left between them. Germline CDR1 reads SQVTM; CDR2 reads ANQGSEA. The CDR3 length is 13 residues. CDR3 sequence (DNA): TGCAGCGTTGAGATTAGGAGGAGCTATGGCTACACCTTC. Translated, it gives CSVEIRRSYGYTF.

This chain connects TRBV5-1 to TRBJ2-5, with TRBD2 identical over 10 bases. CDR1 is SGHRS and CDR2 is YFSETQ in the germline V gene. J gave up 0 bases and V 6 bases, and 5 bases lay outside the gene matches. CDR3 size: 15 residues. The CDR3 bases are TGCGCCAGCAATAGCGGGGGGTCGTACCAAGAGACCCAGTACTTC. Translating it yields CASNSGGSYQETQYF.

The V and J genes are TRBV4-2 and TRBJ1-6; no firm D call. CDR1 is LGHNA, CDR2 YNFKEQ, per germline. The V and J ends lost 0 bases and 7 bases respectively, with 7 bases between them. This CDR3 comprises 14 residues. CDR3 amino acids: CASSQDYGNSPLHF. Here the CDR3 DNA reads TGTGCCAGCAGCCAAGATTACGGGAATTCACCCCTCCACTTT.

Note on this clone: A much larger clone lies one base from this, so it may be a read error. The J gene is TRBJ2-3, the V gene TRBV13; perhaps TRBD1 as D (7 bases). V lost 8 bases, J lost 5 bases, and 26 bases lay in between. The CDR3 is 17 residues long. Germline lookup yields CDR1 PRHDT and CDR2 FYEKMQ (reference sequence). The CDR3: CASRWGDSGWRRDTQYF. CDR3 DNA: TGTGCCAGCCGCTGGGGGGACAGCGGGTGGCGGCGAGATACGCAGTATTTT.

The CDR3, as DNA: TGCAGCGTTGAATGGCAGGGTTTCGCAGCTTTCTTT. It yields the protein CSVEWQGFAAFF. The chain uses TRBV29-1 and TRBJ1-1; D is perhaps TRBD1 (5 bases). Germline CDR1 and CDR2: SQVTM and ANQGSEA. This CDR3 has 12 amino acids. V was trimmed by 2 bases and J by 10 bases, leaving 14 bases between them.

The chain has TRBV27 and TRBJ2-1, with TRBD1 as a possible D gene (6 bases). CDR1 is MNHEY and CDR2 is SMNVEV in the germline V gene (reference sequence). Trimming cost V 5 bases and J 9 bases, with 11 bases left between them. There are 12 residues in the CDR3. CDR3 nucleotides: TGTGCCAGCAGTAACAGGGAAGGTGAGCAGTTCTTC. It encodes CASSNREGEQFF.